This T cell receptor beta chain stems from a study of beta chain features in type 1 diabetes (dated by TCRdb to 2016 to 2019). Concerning the study at large: Patients and healthy donors did not differ in mean age, gender distribution, total cell number or subset yield. A total of 85 million to 140 million sorted cells were examined across all samples, and a strong correlation was observed between cell number per subset and RNA yield. In the study, recently diagnosed type 1 diabetes patients and matched healthy donors were compared on the TCRB repertoires of their sorted circulating CD4+ T cell subsets. Whereas all 30 or so donors provided naive and central memory subsets, regulatory and stem cell-like memory subsets were isolated from just 8 patients and about 8 healthy donors. The paper's findings and limits, for the study overall: Because cDNA was sequenced instead of genomic DNA, highly expressing activated cells could be over-represented, though the groups showed no difference in activation or CD3 levels. The naive, central memory and regulatory TCRB repertoires appeared to resemble one another more closely among patients than among healthy donors. Type 1 diabetes patients showed a moderate but significant shortening of TCRB CDR3 length in all four CD4+ subsets. At VDJ recombination sites, type 1 diabetes patients had fewer insertions and more deleted nucleotides, which implies abnormalities in thymic rearrangement. Because the HLA sub-analyses included only small numbers of individuals, any influence of HLA type on TCRB rearrangement was left unresolved. Shorter templates might be favored by PCR, yet because patient and control samples were amplified and corrected together, any such skew would affect both groups equally.

A distance of 10 bases separates the germline ends of V and J, which lose 1 base and 1 base respectively. Counted from cysteine to phenylalanine, this CDR3 has 15 amino acids. Only CDR3 DNA remains: 45 bases, in frame from the first base. The germline V gene gives CDR1 as SGHTA and CDR2 as FQGNSA. The entire amount of isolated RNA was reverse transcribed using the High Capacity cDNA Reverse Transcription Kit, so the sequenced TCRB transcripts were expressed ones. Deep immunoSEQ sequencing was applied to naive, central memory and regulatory T cell samples, giving an average of roughly 3.5 million total reads per sample. Sorted cells were lysed in RLT buffer and RNA was extracted with DNase-treated RNeasy Micro or Mini kits, depending on cell number. To prevent cross-contamination, each cell subset was processed individually, whereas patient and healthy donor samples were processed jointly. Using the immunoSEQ multiplex PCR, TCRB sequences were amplified from cDNA into 87-bp fragments spanning the CDR3 region. The amplicons were sequenced using the Illumina HiSeq platform. As for the original processing: PCR bias was computationally corrected using synthetic template baselines, reads within Hamming distance 2 were collapsed, and singletons that could not be merged were discarded. Reads were aligned against IMGT to assign V, D and J genes, CDR3 length and insertions or deletions at six rearrangement sites. Clonotype counts were normalized to sorted cell number within each subset before computing true diversity and Gini coefficients with the tcR R package. Repertoire sharing was quantified using the overlap coefficient calculated on TCRB nucleotide sequences. As a proxy for the pre-selection repertoire, out-of-frame TCRB sequences from naive cells were analyzed. Drawn from immuneACCESS, this table holds only the in-frame rearrangements with V and J called that TCRdb kept. Clones are partly lost; checked studies trace under half to an unresolved V gene and leave the rest unexplained. The DNA was the basis for D and trimming; V, J and clone size are from that table. The sample includes 900,000 or so clones, with under 20% observed a single time. The top ten hold about 0.025% of the sample.

Points on this clone: The target of this receptor is not known. Base qualities are not recorded, but no much larger clone differs from it by a single base.

Each donor gave one peripheral blood draw, about 110 mL on average, collected into heparinised tubes. Using a panel that included CD45RO, CCR7, CD25, CD127, CD95 and CD27, naive, central memory, regulatory and stem cell-like memory CD4+ T cells were sorted on a BD FACSAria II. Every sorted population had a purity above 98%. PBMCs were separated immediately by Lymphoprep density gradient centrifugation and were stained directly, without being cultured. To minimize batch effects, samples were stained and sorted in pairs, one healthy donor with one patient per experiment. This TCR came from a woman aged 18-35 years in good health. Material for sequencing was naive CD4+ T cells from blood. The cell subset or site label of this sample denotes: true naive CD4+ T cells. The V and J segments used are TRBV7-2 and TRBJ1-1; the D segment could be TRBD1, given 5 matching bases. The CDR3 in this case is CASSLVIGANTEAFF. The sequenced DNA is TGTGCCAGCAGCTTAGTTATAGGGGCGAACACTGAAGCTTTCTTT.